A selection of T cell receptor beta chains follows, all from one sample in a study of T cell changes during pregnancy in multiple sclerosis. The protocol was immunoSEQ multiplex PCR, while the TCRdb copy is restricted to in-frame clones and leaves out a portion. Here the sample spans some 70,000 clones, about 89% being singletons. The starting material was peripheral blood, obtained in the second trimester of pregnancy. These receptor sequences come from a female donor with multiple sclerosis, enrolled in a pregnancy study. CDR3s leave out the opening cysteine and the closing phenylalanine or tryptophan. A D gene is named only where the DNA matches it firmly.

v_gene | d_gene | len | CDR3aa
TRBV6-5 | . | 11 | ASGNRFPYEQY
TRBV4-1 | . | 10 | ASLGNTGELF
TRBV19 | TRBD1 | 11 | ASSIRGPTEAF
TRBV12-5 | . | 15 | ASGLARTGVGGTEAF
TRBV5-6 | TRBD2 | 13 | ASSPGTSGGGELF
TRBV20-1 | . | 9 | SARVSSEQY
TRBV6-1 | . | 10 | ASQFGGAEQY
TRBV2 | TRBD1 | 13 | ASSEQGEITYEQY
TRBV6-5 | . | 12 | ASSYFQGLGGYT
TRBV28 | TRBD2 | 12 | AGRTSGGADTQY
TRBV4-3 | . | 16 | ASSQEVPQGGGTDTQY
TRBV29-1 | . | 13 | SVDGLDSQFYGYT
TRBV5-4 | . | 16 | ASSALEWAGAGSYEQY